The 32 T cell receptor beta chains given below trace back to one sample, sequenced in a study of blood T cell repertoires in COVID-19. Profiled with immunoSEQ multiplex PCR; TCRdb holds only in-frame clones, not every one. The sample holds 95,000 to 110,000 clones, around 83% seen once. The sequencing sample was made of peripheral blood. The receptors were gathered from a woman at least 80 years old with active or convalescent COVID-19.

The chain has TRBV28 and TRBJ2-1; 8 bases line up with TRBD2. Trimming cost V 6 bases and J 3 bases; bases outside gene matches: 4. The CDR3 has 14 residues. From germline, CDR1 is MDHEN and CDR2 SYDVKM. The CDR3 loop reads CASSWTSCYNEQFF. CDR3 in DNA: TGTGCCAGCAGCTGGACTAGCTGCTACAATGAGCAGTTCTTC.

Note on this clone: At one end the junction does not follow the germline gene, possibly because of a read error. This chain joins TRBV28 and TRBJ2-3; 12 nucleotides line up with TRBD1. The CDR3 consists of 16 residues. CDR1 is MDHEN, CDR2 SYDVKM, per germline. CDR3 sequence: CASCLVGTGGSDTQYF. CDR3 nucleotide sequence: TGTGCCAGCTGTTTAGTCGGGACAGGGGGCTCAGATACGCAGTATTTT.

The chain is built from TRBV28 and TRBJ1-5; 10 bases fit TRBD1. The V segment lost 2 bases and the J segment 2 bases; nucleotides outside the gene matches: 3. CDR1 is MDHEN, CDR2 SYDVKM, per germline. The CDR3 covers 16 residues. The CDR3 sequence: CASSLRTGGGNQPQHF. In DNA, the CDR3 is TGTGCCAGCAGTTTACGGACAGGGGGAGGCAATCAGCCCCAGCATTTT. Supplemented by reference TRBV28 and TRBJ1-5, the full variable domain reads DVKVTQSSRYLVKRTGEKVFLECVQDMDHENMFWYRQDPGLGLRLIYFSYDVKMKEKGDIPEGYSVSREKKERFSLILESASTNQTSMYLCASSLRTGGGNQPQHFGDGTRLSIL.

The chain is built from TRBV2 and TRBJ1-5, with D tentatively TRBD1 (6 bases). Looked up from germline, CDR1 is SNHLY and CDR2 is FYNNEI. Trimming removed 6 bases at V and 0 bases at J, with 18 bases between. This CDR3 spans 17 amino acids. CDR3 in amino acids: CASSLRGGLNSNQPQHF. The CDR3 nucleotides read TGTGCCAGCAGCCTGAGGGGGGGTCTTAATAGCAATCAGCCCCAGCATTTT.

This rearrangement joins TRBV11-2 to TRBJ2-1; D not resolved. CDR3 length equals 11 residues. Germline lookup yields CDR1 SGHAT and CDR2 FQNNGV. Trimming cost V 1 base and J 11 bases, with 6 bases left between them. CDR3 region: CASSLVEKQFF. CDR3 sequence (DNA): TGTGCCAGCAGCTTAGTGGAGAAGCAGTTCTTC.

The V and J genes are TRBV9 and TRBJ2-6; D is perhaps TRBD1 (6 bases). Germline-derived CDR1 and CDR2 are SGDLS and YYNGEE. The CDR3 length is 18 residues. Trimming cost V 1 base and J 0 bases, with 14 bases left between them. The CDR3 protein is CASSVSAAGASGANVLTF. CDR3 nucleotide sequence: TGTGCCAGCAGCGTATCCGCCGCAGGGGCCTCTGGGGCCAACGTCCTGACTTTC.

V is TRBV24-1 and J is TRBJ1-2; D gene ambiguous. Trimming took off 4 bases at V and 2 bases at J, with 16 bases between the two ends. The CDR3 has 16 amino acids. The V gene's germline CDR1 is KGHDR and CDR2 SFDVKD. CDR3 amino acids: CATSDPTRDNNYGYTF. The CDR3 coding sequence is TGTGCCACCAGTGACCCGACGCGGGATAACAACTATGGCTACACCTTC.

The chain recombines TRBV6-5 with TRBJ2-4; tentative D call: TRBD1 (5 bases). The ends were cut back, 9 bases at V and 10 bases at J, with 16 bases in the middle. Germline-derived CDR1 and CDR2 are MNHEY and SVGAGI. The CDR3 sequence is 12 residues long. The CDR3 nucleotides read TGTGCCAGTCGAAGGGGTTTTGGAATTCAGTACTTC. This gives the protein CASRRGFGIQYF.

The rearrangement links TRBV19 to TRBJ1-5, with D maybe TRBD1 (6 bases). The V gene lost 6 bases and the J gene lost 9 bases, with 21 bases spanning the gap. Germline V gene data show CDR1 as LNHDA and CDR2 as SQIVND (reference sequence). CDR3 size: 15 residues. CDR3 loop: CASSPFQGLERPQHF. CDR3 sequence (DNA): TGTGCCAGTAGCCCATTCCAGGGGCTTGAGAGGCCCCAGCATTTT.

The genes are TRBV9 and TRBJ1-3, with a weak D call TRBD1 (5 bases). V lost 4 bases and J 4 bases, leaving 15 bases between the germline ends. The CDR3 is 15 amino acids. CDR1 is SGDLS and CDR2 is YYNGEE in the germline V gene. The CDR3, as DNA: TGTGCCAGCAGCCCGAGAGCAGGGTGGGGAAACACCATATATTTT. This encodes CASSPRAGWGNTIYF.

The sample holds a few counts of this clone. The J gene is TRBJ2-1, the V gene TRBV3-1 (or the pseudogene TRBV3-2), with TRBD2 matching over 9 bases. J gave up 0 bases and V 5 bases, and 5 bases lay outside the gene matches. There are 16 residues in the CDR3. CDR1 and CDR2 from the germline V gene are LGHDT and YNNKEL (reference sequence). The CDR3 spells CASSTPTSGSYNEQFF. CDR3 in DNA: TGTGCCAGCAGCACCCCGACTAGCGGCTCCTACAATGAGCAGTTCTTC.

The J gene is TRBJ2-7, the V gene TRBV18, with 11 bases lining up with TRBD2. CDR1 is KGHSH and CDR2 is LQKENI in the germline V gene. This CDR3 comprises 16 residues. Trimming removed 3 bases from V and 2 bases from J; junction bases left unmatched: 6. CDR3 in amino acids: CASSPLTSGNTYEQYF. The CDR3 coding sequence is TGTGCCAGCTCACCTCTGACTAGCGGGAATACCTACGAGCAGTACTTC.

The rearrangement joins TRBV29-1 to TRBJ2-1; TRBD1 matches at 9 bases. This CDR3 has 14 amino acids. Looked up from germline, CDR1 is SQVTM and CDR2 is ANQGSEA. Germline trimming cut 3 bases from V and 6 bases from J; bases unmatched to any gene: 6. This chain's CDR3 is CSVEDRGRSNEQFF. The DNA of the CDR3 is TGCAGCGTTGAGGACAGGGGAAGGTCCAATGAGCAGTTCTTC.

This clone turned up a few times. Additional DNA sequences in this sample encode the identical CDR3. V is TRBV5-4 and J is TRBJ2-2; TRBD1 is a possible D gene (5 bases). This CDR3 has 14 amino acids. Germline-derived CDR1 and CDR2 are SGHNT and YYREEE (reference sequence). V was pared by 2 bases and J by 1 base, with 6 bases between. The CDR3 region is CASSFGQNTGELFF. The CDR3 DNA is TGTGCCAGCAGCTTTGGACAGAACACCGGGGAGCTGTTTTTT.

V and J are TRBV2 and TRBJ2-7; 10 nucleotides align to TRBD1. The germline CDR1 and CDR2 sequences are SNHLY and FYNNEI. The CDR3 runs to 14 residues. With 4 bases clipped from V and 5 bases from J, the junction kept 5 bases outside the gene matches. As DNA, the CDR3 is TGTGCCAGCAGTGTGGGACAGGGGAAAGACGAGCAGTACTTC. It yields the protein CASSVGQGKDEQYF.

The rearrangement links TRBV27 to TRBJ2-1, with 10 bases that match TRBD2. Unmatched junction bases numbered 2, after V lost 3 bases and J lost 6 bases. CDR3 length: 14 amino acids. Germline CDR1 reads MNHEY; CDR2 reads SMNVEV (reference sequence). The CDR3: CASSFRTSGNEQFF. The CDR3 region has the DNA TGTGCCAGCAGTTTCCGGACTAGCGGCAATGAGCAGTTCTTC.

V gene TRBV3-1 (or the pseudogene TRBV3-2) combines with J gene TRBJ2-2, with D unclear. V lost 4 bases, J lost 4 bases, and 7 bases lay in between. Germline V CDR1 and CDR2: LGHDT, YNNKEL (reference sequence). The CDR3 length is 13 residues. This CDR3 reads CASSRHGTGELFF. The CDR3 DNA follows: TGTGCCAGCAGCCGACACGGCACCGGGGAGCTGTTTTTT.

The chain recombines TRBV5-1 with TRBJ2-7; maybe TRBD1 (8 bases). The CDR3 runs to 18 residues. V was clipped by 4 bases and J by 4 bases, with 27 bases between them. Germline assignment: CDR1 SGHRS and CDR2 YFSETQ. The CDR3 spells CASSGKSWTGPAGYEQYF. In nucleotides, the CDR3 is TGCGCCAGCAGCGGAAAATCGTGGACAGGGCCAGCGGGATACGAGCAGTACTTC.

This clone was recorded only once. The chain employs TRBV6-1 and TRBJ2-1; TRBD2 agrees at 10 bases. The CDR3 extends over 13 amino acids. V shed 0 bases, J shed 14 bases, and the junction held 4 bases outside the gene matches. CDR1 and CDR2 from the germline V gene are MNHNS and SASEGT. CDR3: CASSEATGTSEFF. For the CDR3, the DNA is TGTGCCAGCAGTGAAGCGACCGGGACTAGCGAGTTCTTC.

The chain is built from TRBV7-9 and TRBJ2-7; perhaps TRBD2 as D (5 bases). The CDR3 contains 12 residues. Per the germline V gene, CDR1 is SEHNR and CDR2 is FQNEAQ (reference sequence). V lost 1 base, J lost 10 bases, and 11 bases lay in between. This CDR3 is CASSLGPPGQYF. In DNA, the CDR3 is TGTGCCAGCAGCTTAGGGCCCCCGGGACAGTACTTC.

CDR3 nucleotides: TGTGCCAGCAGGGCCCCGGGGAACACTGAAGCTTTCTTT. Protein sequence: CASRAPGNTEAFF. This rearrangement joins TRBV5-4 to TRBJ1-1; D is undetermined. The germline V gene has CDR1 SGHNT and CDR2 YYREEE (reference sequence). The ends were cut back, 5 bases at V and 1 base at J, with 9 bases in the middle. The CDR3 totals 13 residues. Using reference TRBV5-4 and TRBJ1-1 for the parts outside the CDR3, the full variable domain is ETGVTQSPTHLIKTRGQQVTLRCSSQSGHNTVSWYQQALGQGPQFIFQYYREEENGRGNFPPRFSGLQFPNYSSELNVNALELDDSALYLCASRAPGNTEAFFGQGTRLTVV.

The chain combines TRBV9 with TRBJ2-7, with 7 bases that match TRBD1. The CDR3 extends over 16 amino acids. CDR1 SGDLS and CDR2 YYNGEE come from the germline V gene. V lost 0 bases to trimming and J lost 2 bases; unmatched junction nucleotides: 8. The CDR3 region has the DNA TGTGCCAGCAGCGTAGGGGACAGTCTTTTAACCTACGAGCAGTACTTC. Residues: CASSVGDSLLTYEQYF.

V is TRBV19 and J is TRBJ2-7; 9 bases fit TRBD2. Losses at the gene ends were 8 bases for V and 1 base for J; bases not matched to a gene: 6. Per the germline V gene, CDR1 is LNHDA and CDR2 is SQIVND (reference sequence). CDR3 size: 14 residues. The CDR3 is CASARLAESYEQYF. CDR3 nucleotide sequence: TGTGCCAGTGCTCGACTAGCGGAGTCCTACGAGCAGTACTTC.

Concerning this clone: The sample has other DNA sequences that encode this CDR3 too. The chain carries TRBV18 and TRBJ2-3, with 9 positions matching TRBD1. CDR1 is KGHSH, CDR2 LQKENI, per germline. V dropped 3 bases and J dropped 0; count of bases not matched to a gene: 1. The CDR3 length is 15 residues. This CDR3 reads CASSPGQGSTDTQYF. CDR3 nucleotide sequence: TGTGCCAGCTCACCCGGACAGGGGAGCACAGATACGCAGTATTTT.

This clone was counted only a few times. The chain uses TRBV7-8 and TRBJ2-5; perhaps TRBD2 as D (6 bases). CDR3 length: 17 residues. Germline V gene lookup returns CDR1 SGHVS and CDR2 FQNEAQ. V lost 1 base to trimming and J lost 0 bases, with 15 bases between them. CDR3 amino acids: CASSLVRGLTYQETQYF. CDR3 nucleotide sequence: TGTGCCAGCAGCTTAGTTCGGGGACTCACGTACCAAGAGACCCAGTACTTC.

This clone came up many times. The V gene is TRBV6-5, the J gene TRBJ2-1; D perhaps matches TRBD2 (6 bases). The length of the CDR3 is 13 residues. Germline V gives CDR1 MNHEY, CDR2 SVGAGI. V was shortened by 6 bases and J by 5 bases, with 11 bases between the two germline ends. The CDR3 DNA is TGTGCCAGCAGAGTCACTAGCAACAATGAGCAGTTCTTC. It is translated as CASRVTSNNEQFF.

This chain uses TRBV19 with TRBJ1-1; tentatively, D is TRBD1 (5 bases). Trimming removed 7 bases from V and 4 bases from J, with 16 bases in between. The CDR3 loop spans 14 amino acids. Germline V gene lookup returns CDR1 LNHDA and CDR2 SQIVND (reference sequence). This CDR3 is CASTPGRRVTEAFF. The CDR3, as DNA: TGTGCCAGTACCCCGGGACGGAGGGTCACTGAAGCTTTCTTT.

The J gene is TRBJ2-5, the V gene TRBV28; TRBD2 matches at 7 bases. Trimming at V came to 8 bases and at J to 9 bases, leaving 15 bases not matched to a gene. The CDR3 runs to 14 residues. Germline V gene data show CDR1 as MDHEN and CDR2 as SYDVKM. CDR3 loop: CASWERGSPWAQYF. For the CDR3, the DNA is TGTGCCAGCTGGGAGCGGGGATCCCCCTGGGCCCAGTACTTC. The full variable domain, its missing parts supplied by reference TRBV28 and TRBJ2-5, is DVKVTQSSRYLVKRTGEKVFLECVQDMDHENMFWYRQDPGLGLRLIYFSYDVKMKEKGDIPEGYSVSREKKERFSLILESASTNQTSMYLCASWERGSPWAQYFGPGTRLLVL.

A single count supports this clone. The CDR3 protein is CASSTPDRGGKLFF. CDR3 in DNA: TGTGCCAGCTCGACCCCTGACAGAGGGGGAAAACTGTTTTTT. The genes are TRBV18 and TRBJ1-4; D perhaps matches TRBD1 (6 bases). Germline V gives CDR1 KGHSH, CDR2 LQKENI. The V end was cut by 6 bases, the J end by 10 bases, with 18 bases between. The CDR3 loop spans 14 amino acids.

The rearrangement joins TRBV27 to TRBJ2-2; a possible D gene is TRBD2 (5 bases). This CDR3 spans 16 amino acids. Germline-derived CDR1 and CDR2 are MNHEY and SMNVEV (reference sequence). Deletions cut 4 bases from V and 2 bases from J, with 14 bases between. For the CDR3, the DNA is TGTGCCAGCAGTTCCTCCGGGAATTTTAACACCGGGGAGCTGTTTTTT. It codes for CASSSSGNFNTGELFF.

This chain links TRBV11-2 with TRBJ2-4; TRBD2 matches 10 bases. V lost 4 bases and J lost 6; bases outside the gene matches: 3. In germline, CDR1 is SGHAT, CDR2 FQNNGV. The CDR3 is made up of 14 amino acids. CDR3 amino acids: CASSSRLAGNIQYF. The CDR3 DNA sequence: TGTGCCAGCAGCTCGAGACTAGCGGGAAACATTCAGTACTTC.

The chain has TRBV7-2 and TRBJ1-2; perhaps TRBD1 as D (6 bases). Trimming cost V 1 base and J 5 bases, with 8 bases left between them. CDR1 and CDR2 from the germline V gene are SGHTA and FQGNSA. This CDR3 comprises 13 residues. The CDR3 region has the DNA TGTGCCAGCAGCTTAGACGACAGGTATGGCTACACCTTC. Translating gives CASSLDDRYGYTF.